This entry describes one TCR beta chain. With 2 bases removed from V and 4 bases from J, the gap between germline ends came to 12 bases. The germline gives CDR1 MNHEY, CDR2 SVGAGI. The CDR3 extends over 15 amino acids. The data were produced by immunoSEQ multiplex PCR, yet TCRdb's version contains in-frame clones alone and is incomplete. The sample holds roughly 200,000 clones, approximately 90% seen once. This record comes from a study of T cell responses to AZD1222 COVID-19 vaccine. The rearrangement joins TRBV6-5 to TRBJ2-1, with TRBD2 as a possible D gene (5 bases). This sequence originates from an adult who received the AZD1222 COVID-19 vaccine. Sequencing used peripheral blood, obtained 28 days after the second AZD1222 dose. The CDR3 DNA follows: TGTGCCAGCAGTTACGGAGGAAAAGGTTACAATGAGCAGTTCTTC. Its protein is CASSYGGKGYNEQFF.